These T cell receptor beta chains were read from a single sample in a study of blood T cell repertoires in COVID-19. Assay: immunoSEQ multiplex PCR; the TCRdb copy retains only in-frame clones and omits some. The sample shows some 130,000 clones, 60% to 80% of them seen only once. The sequencing sample was made of peripheral blood. These receptors were taken from a woman between 65 and 79 years old with acute or convalescent COVID-19. The CDR3 runs from the conserved cysteine through the conserved F or W. The D gene is left open where the match is weak. Not every row has a clone size; where given, it reads once, few, many or a size class.

j_call d_call v_call clone_size cdr3_nt cdr3_aa
TRBJ2-7 TRBD1 TRBV5-1 NA TGCGCCAGCAGCCTCGCGGGACAGGGGCTACGAAAGCAGTACTTC CASSLAGQGLRKQYF
TRBJ2-7 NA TRBV5-6 NA TGTGCCAGCAGCGAAACAGACTCCTACGAGCAGTACTTC CASSETDSYEQYF
TRBJ2-1 TRBD2 TRBV10-3 NA TGTGCCATCAGTGGGTGGAGCGGGGGGTACAATGAGCAGTTCTTC CAISGWSGGYNEQFF
TRBJ2-2 TRBD1 TRBV9 NA TGTGCCAGCAGGCCGGGACAGGGGGTACCCGGGGAGCTGTTTTTT CASRPGQGVPGELFF
TRBJ1-4 NA TRBV28 NA TGTGCCAGCAGCGAAAGCAACCGTGCTAATGAAAAACTGTTTTTT CASSESNRANEKLFF
TRBJ2-3 TRBD2 TRBV7-7 few TGTGCCAGCAGCTCCGGGACTAGCGCCGGTACGCAGTATTTT CASSSGTSAGTQYF
TRBJ1-5 NA TRBV12-3/TRBV12-4 NA TGTGCCAGCAGTTTTTCCGGGGGTCAGCCCCAGCATTTT CASSFSGGQPQHF
TRBJ2-3 NA TRBV7-6 NA TGTGCCAGCAGTCGGACAGGGGGTGGTAGCGGGAGGACAGATACGCAGTATTTT CASSRTGGGSGRTDTQYF
TRBJ1-2 NA TRBV5-4 once TGTGCCAGCAGTTCGGGGGGATCTAACTATGGCTACACCTTC CASSSGGSNYGYTF
TRBJ1-2 TRBD1 TRBV7-9 NA TGTGCCAGCAGCCAACAGGGGGCTGGTAGCTATGGCTACACCTTC CASSQQGAGSYGYTF
TRBJ2-7 NA TRBV2 NA TGTGCCAGCAGGGACCCTTCTGCGGGCTCCTACGAGCAGTACTTC CASRDPSAGSYEQYF
TRBJ2-1 TRBD2 TRBV11-2 NA TGTGCCAGCAGCTTAGACCTAGCGGGGGTCAGGGATGAGCAGTTCTTC CASSLDLAGVRDEQFF
TRBJ2-7 TRBD2 TRBV6-2/TRBV6-3 once TGTGCCAGCAGTTACTCAAAGCGGGGCAACGCCTACGAGCAGTACTTC CASSYSKRGNAYEQYF
TRBJ1-2 NA TRBV12-2 NA TGTGCAAGTCGCCTTCGACAGACTTCCTTC CASRLRQTSF
TRBJ1-5 NA TRBV19 NA TGTGCCAGCACCCCCGATCAGCGACAGCCCCAGCATTTT CASTPDQRQPQHF
TRBJ2-2 TRBD1 TRBV19 few TGTGCCAGTAGTCCGGGACAGGGGTTTTTCGGGGAGCTGTTTTTT CASSPGQGFFGELFF
TRBJ2-7 TRBD2 TRBV12-5 NA TGTGCTAGTGGTTTGGTACGGACTAGCGGGAGCTACGAGCAGTACTTC CASGLVRTSGSYEQYF
TRBJ1-2 TRBD1 TRBV7-9 NA TGTGCCAGCAGCCTGGACAGGGAGCGGTATGGCTACACCTTC CASSLDRERYGYTF
TRBJ1-5 NA TRBV3-1/TRBV3-2 NA TGTGCCAGCTCACAGGGAAGGTGGACTCAGCCCCAGCATTTT CASSQGRWTQPQHF
TRBJ2-7 TRBD1 TRBV30 few TGTGCCTGGAGTCGGACAGGGGGTTTTTACGAGCAGTACTTC CAWSRTGGFYEQYF
TRBJ2-2 NA TRBV2 NA TGTGCCAGCAGTGTGGGTCAGCGGTACACCGGGGAGCTGTTTTTT CASSVGQRYTGELFF
TRBJ1-3 TRBD1 TRBV3-1/TRBV3-2 NA TGTGCCAGCAGCCAAGGGACAGGGGGAAACACCATATATTTT CASSQGTGGNTIYF
TRBJ2-1 TRBD2 TRBV9 many TGTGCCAGCAGCGCCCACAGACTAGCGGGAGTCAATGAGCAGTTCTTC CASSAHRLAGVNEQFF
TRBJ1-2 TRBD1 TRBV29-1 NA TGCAGCGTTGACTCAAAGGGGGCGAGCTATGGCTACACCTTC CSVDSKGASYGYTF
TRBJ1-4 TRBD1 TRBV10-2 few TGCGCCAGTAGGACAGGGGCCAGTGGTGAAAAACTGTTTTTT CASRTGASGEKLFF
TRBJ2-7 TRBD2 TRBV29-1 NA TGCAGCGTGGGGACTAGCGGTTACGAGCAGTACTTC CSVGTSGYEQYF
TRBJ1-1 NA TRBV7-8 NA TGTGCCAGCAGCCAACACCTTACTGAAGCTTTCTTT CASSQHLTEAFF
TRBJ1-1 NA TRBV12-5 few TGTGCTAGTGGTTTATCGACTGAAGCTTTCTTT CASGLSTEAFF
TRBJ1-2 TRBD1 TRBV11-2 NA TGTGCCAGCAGCTTAGTACACCGGGACAGCTATGGCTACACCTTC CASSLVHRDSYGYTF
TRBJ2-7 TRBD1 TRBV11-2 NA TGTGCCAGCAGCCCCCGGAGACAGGGTGCGGGTTACGAGCAGTACTTC CASSPRRQGAGYEQYF
TRBJ2-7 NA TRBV6-6 NA TGTGCCAGCAGCCTCGGCGGGGTGAGCTCCTACGAGCAGTACTTC CASSLGGVSSYEQYF
TRBJ1-2 NA TRBV11-2 NA TGTGCCAGCAGCTCATCCTCCCAGGGGCCGTATGGCTACACCTTC CASSSSSQGPYGYTF
TRBJ1-3 NA TRBV30 NA TGTGCCTGGAGTGAGGGGCTAATGACTGGAAACACCATATATTTT CAWSEGLMTGNTIYF
TRBJ2-7 TRBD1 TRBV3-1/TRBV3-2 NA TGTGCCAGCAGCCAAGTACCAGGGGGTAACTTGCAGTACTTC CASSQVPGGNLQYF
TRBJ2-7 NA TRBV6-1 NA TGTGCCAGCAGTGAAGCCTTGACAGGTGTCGAGCAGTACTTC CASSEALTGVEQYF
TRBJ2-1 TRBD2 TRBV15 NA TGTGCCACCAGCAGAGGAGGGACTAGCGGGAGGAATGAGCAGTTCTTC CATSRGGTSGRNEQFF
TRBJ1-6 TRBD1 TRBV3-1/TRBV3-2 NA TGTGCCAGCAGCCGTAGCCCGGACAGGGGGGCTTCACCCCTCCACTTT CASSRSPDRGASPLHF